Listed here is a single T cell receptor beta chain. The antigen is undetermined. The CDR3 has 13 residues. The germline CDR1 and CDR2 sequences are SEHNR and FQNEAQ (reference sequence). Trimming stripped 1 base from V and 2 bases from J, with 4 bases between. The table came from immunoSEQ multiplex PCR; TCRdb's copy has only in-frame clones and leaves some out. The sample includes roughly 680,000 clones, 72% of them seen just once. This record comes from a study of shared clonotypes between healthy human individuals. As for the study in general: Ranging from 18 to 49 in age, donors were a couple of women and a few men. Study-wide points: Non-shared clonotypes showed lower generation probabilities than clonotypes common to all four donors. Estimated clonotype richness was generally higher in naive than memory subsets. Blood alone was sampled, and tissue repertoires likely differ.

Source material: memory CD4+ T cells sorted from blood. Regarding subset: CD45RA-negative fraction. The origin of this receptor is a woman in her twenties or thirties in good health. V usage is TRBV7-9 and J usage is TRBJ2-3; D call uncertain. CDR3 amino acids: CASSLEVTDTQYF. The CDR3 DNA sequence: TGTGCCAGCAGCTTAGAGGTCACAGATACGCAGTATTTT.